This T cell receptor beta chain was sequenced during a study of CD8 T cells in ankylosing spondylitis. One entry per CDR3 protein, called by TCRdb with MiXCR from the 5' RACE reads. The sample yields fewer than 25,000 distinct CDR3 sequences, 13% seen once. General observations from the study: It appeared that ankylosing spondylitis blood was characterized by a TCR beta motif of under ten highly homologous variants.

A remark on this clonotype: Its antigen is currently unknown.

The CDR3 runs 14 residues. The germline gives CDR1 MNHEY, CDR2 SVGEGT. Trimming stripped 0 bases from V and 6 bases from J, with 11 bases between. The sample taken for sequencing was blood. This chain uses TRBV6-2 or TRBV6-3 with TRBJ1-1; possibly TRBD1 for D (5 bases). The receptor was isolated from a male donor with ankylosing spondylitis or in good health (not recorded which). CDR3 in amino acids: CASSYSNRWAEAFF. The CDR3 bases are TGTGCCAGCAGTTACTCGAACAGGTGGGCTGAAGCTTTCTTT.